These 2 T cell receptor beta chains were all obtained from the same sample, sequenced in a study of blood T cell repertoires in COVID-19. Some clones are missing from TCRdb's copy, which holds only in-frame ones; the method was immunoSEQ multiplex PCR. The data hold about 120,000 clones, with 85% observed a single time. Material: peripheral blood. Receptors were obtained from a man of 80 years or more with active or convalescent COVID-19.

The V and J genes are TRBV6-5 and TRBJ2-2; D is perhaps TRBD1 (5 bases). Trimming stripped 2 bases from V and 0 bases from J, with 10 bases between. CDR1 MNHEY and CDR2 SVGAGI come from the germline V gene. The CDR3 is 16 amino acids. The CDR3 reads CASSYSLTANTGELFF. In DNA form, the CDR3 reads TGTGCCAGCAGTTACAGTCTGACAGCGAACACCGGGGAGCTGTTTTTT.

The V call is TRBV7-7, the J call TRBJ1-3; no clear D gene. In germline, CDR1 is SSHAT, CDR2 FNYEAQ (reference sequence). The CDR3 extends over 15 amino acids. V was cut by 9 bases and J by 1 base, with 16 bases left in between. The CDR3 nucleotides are TGTGCCAGTGGCACCGGCGGGTTTTCTGGAAACACCATATATTTT. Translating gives CASGTGGFSGNTIYF.